The T cell receptor (beta chain) described here comes from a study of human T cells and chemical hapten exposure. V was clipped by 6 bases and J by 1 base; unmatched bases: 9. In germline, CDR1 is DFQATT, CDR2 SNEGSKA (reference sequence). The CDR3 runs 14 residues. What the library attached to individual cDNA molecules were unique molecular identifiers. MiXCR was run by TCRdb on the RACE reads, yielding one entry per CDR3 protein. Altogether just over 350,000 distinct CDR3 sequences are present, just under 6.5% being singletons, with the ten largest covering around 6.1%. Indicated time point: patch test 2, 6 weeks after DPC sensitization. Treatment described: therapeutic diphenylcyclopropenone sensitization with weekly scalp DPC. There are a few counts of this clonotype.

The material sequenced was whole blood, taken in connection with sensitization to the hapten diphenylcyclopropenone (DPC). The rearrangement uses TRBV20-1 and TRBJ2-7; 7 nucleotides line up with TRBD1. This TCR was recovered from a woman between 18 and 29 years old with alopecia areata. Some clones in this sample may be carry-over from other donors' samples. The CDR3 coding sequence is TGCAGTGCCAATCTTGCGACAGGGTCCTACGAGCAGTACTTC. It specifies CSANLATGSYEQYF.